This T cell receptor beta chain was sequenced in a study of cytomegalovirus exposure and HLA in healthy donors. Overall study findings and caveats: By HLA locus, TCR association rates varied in a later analysis, with DRB1 showing the most and HLA-C the fewest.

13 Jbeta primers and 60 Vbeta primers were used for the PCR. TCRdb keeps only in-frame clones here, not all; method: immunoSEQ multiplex PCR. In total, the table holds about 160,000 clones. In regard to this clone: Its specificity is not known.

The CDR3 is made up of 14 amino acids. The germline V gene has CDR1 SGHVS and CDR2 FQNEAQ. Between the trimmed V and J ends, which lost 7 bases and 2 bases, there was a span of 9 bases. V gene TRBV7-8 combines with J gene TRBJ2-6, with D perhaps matching TRBD1 (5 bases). Sequenced material: PBMCs. This TCR was sampled from a man younger than 40 in good health and CMV-seronegative. The CDR3 DNA reads as TGTGCCAGCACTGGGGCAACTGGGGCCAACGTCCTGACTTTC. The encoded protein is CASTGATGANVLTF.